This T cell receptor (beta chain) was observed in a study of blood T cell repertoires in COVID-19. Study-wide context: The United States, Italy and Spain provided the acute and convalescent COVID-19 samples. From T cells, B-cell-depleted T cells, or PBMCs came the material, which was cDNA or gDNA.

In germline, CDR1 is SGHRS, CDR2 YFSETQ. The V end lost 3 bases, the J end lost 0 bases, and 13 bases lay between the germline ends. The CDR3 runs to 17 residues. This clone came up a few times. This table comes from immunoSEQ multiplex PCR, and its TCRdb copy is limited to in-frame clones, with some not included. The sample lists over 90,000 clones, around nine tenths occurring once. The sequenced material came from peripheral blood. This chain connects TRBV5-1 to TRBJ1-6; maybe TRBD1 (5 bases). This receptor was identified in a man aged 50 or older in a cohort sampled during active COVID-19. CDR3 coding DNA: TGCGCCAGCAGCTCTTCTGTCGGGGGCTCCTATAATTCACCCCTCCACTTT. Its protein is CASSSSVGGSYNSPLHF. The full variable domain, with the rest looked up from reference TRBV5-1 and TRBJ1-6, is KAGVTQTPRYLIKTRGQQVTLSCSPISGHRSVSWYQQTPGQGLQFLFEYFSETQRNKGNFPGRFSGRQFSNSRSEMNVSTLELGDSALYLCASSSSVGGSYNSPLHFGNGTRLTVT.